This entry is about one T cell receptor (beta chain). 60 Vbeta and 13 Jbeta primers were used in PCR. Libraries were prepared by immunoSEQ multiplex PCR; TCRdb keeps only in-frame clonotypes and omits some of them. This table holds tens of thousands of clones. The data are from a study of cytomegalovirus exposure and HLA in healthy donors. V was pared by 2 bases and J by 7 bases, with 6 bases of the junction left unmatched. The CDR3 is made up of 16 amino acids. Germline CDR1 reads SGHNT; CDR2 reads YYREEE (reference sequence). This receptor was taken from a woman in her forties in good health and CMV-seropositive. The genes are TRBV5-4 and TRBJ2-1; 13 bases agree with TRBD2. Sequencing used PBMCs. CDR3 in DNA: TGTGCCAGCAGCTTACTAGCGGGGGGGTTCCTTAATGAGCAGTTCTTC. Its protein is CASSLLAGGFLNEQFF. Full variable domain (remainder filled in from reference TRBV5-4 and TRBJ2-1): ETGVTQSPTHLIKTRGQQVTLRCSSQSGHNTVSWYQQALGQGPQFIFQYYREEENGRGNFPPRFSGLQFPNYSSELNVNALELDDSALYLCASSLLAGGFLNEQFFGPGTRLTVL.